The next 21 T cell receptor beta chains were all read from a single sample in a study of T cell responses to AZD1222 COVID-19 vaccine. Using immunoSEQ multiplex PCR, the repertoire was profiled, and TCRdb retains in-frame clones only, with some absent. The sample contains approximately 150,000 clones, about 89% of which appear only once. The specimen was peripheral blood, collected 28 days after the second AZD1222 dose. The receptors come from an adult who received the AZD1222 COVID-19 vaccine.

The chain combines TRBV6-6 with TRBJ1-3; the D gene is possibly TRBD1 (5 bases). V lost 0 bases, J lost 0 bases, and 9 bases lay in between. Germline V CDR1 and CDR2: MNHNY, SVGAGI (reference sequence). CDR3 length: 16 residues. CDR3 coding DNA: TGTGCCAGCAGTTACTCGGCCAGGGACTCTGGAAACACCATATATTTT. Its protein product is CASSYSARDSGNTIYF.

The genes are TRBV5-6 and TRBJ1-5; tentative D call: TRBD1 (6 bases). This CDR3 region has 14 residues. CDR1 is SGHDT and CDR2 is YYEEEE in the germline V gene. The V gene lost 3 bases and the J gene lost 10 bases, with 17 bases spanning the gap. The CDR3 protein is CASSSQGPGSPQHF. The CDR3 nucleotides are TGTGCCAGCAGCTCACAGGGACCCGGGAGTCCCCAGCATTTT.

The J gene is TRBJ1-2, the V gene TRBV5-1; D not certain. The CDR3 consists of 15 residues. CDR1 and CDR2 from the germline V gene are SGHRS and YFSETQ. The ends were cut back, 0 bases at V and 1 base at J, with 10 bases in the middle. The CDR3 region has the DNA TGCGCCAGCAGCTTGGACGGCACCAGTAACTATGGCTACACCTTC. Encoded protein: CASSLDGTSNYGYTF.

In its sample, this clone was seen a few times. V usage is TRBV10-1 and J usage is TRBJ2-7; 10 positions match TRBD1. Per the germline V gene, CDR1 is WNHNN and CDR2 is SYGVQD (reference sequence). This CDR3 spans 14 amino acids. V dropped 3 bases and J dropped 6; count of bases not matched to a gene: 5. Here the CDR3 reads CASSDPGQGFEQYF. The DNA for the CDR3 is TGCGCCAGCAGTGACCCGGGACAGGGGTTCGAGCAGTACTTC.

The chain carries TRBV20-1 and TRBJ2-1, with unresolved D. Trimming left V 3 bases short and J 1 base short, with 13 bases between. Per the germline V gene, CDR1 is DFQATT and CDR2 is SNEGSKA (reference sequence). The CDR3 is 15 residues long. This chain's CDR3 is CSASSAQVSYNEQFF. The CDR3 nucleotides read TGCAGTGCTAGTTCCGCCCAAGTATCCTACAATGAGCAGTTCTTC.

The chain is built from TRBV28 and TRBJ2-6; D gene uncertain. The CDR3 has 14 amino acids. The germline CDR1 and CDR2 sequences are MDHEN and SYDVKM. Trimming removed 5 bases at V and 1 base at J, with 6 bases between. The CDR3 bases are TGTGCCAGCAGTCCTTCGTCTGGGGCCAACGTCCTGACTTTC. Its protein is CASSPSSGANVLTF.

DNA for the CDR3: TGTGCCAGCAGCTTAACAGGGGGCGGCGGCTACACCTTC. This codes for CASSLTGGGGYTF. The rearrangement links TRBV7-3 to TRBJ1-2; TRBD1 matches 7 bases. The germline CDR1 and CDR2 sequences are SGHTA and FQGTGA. J lost 8 bases, V lost 0 bases, and 3 bases had no gene match. The CDR3 has 13 amino acids.

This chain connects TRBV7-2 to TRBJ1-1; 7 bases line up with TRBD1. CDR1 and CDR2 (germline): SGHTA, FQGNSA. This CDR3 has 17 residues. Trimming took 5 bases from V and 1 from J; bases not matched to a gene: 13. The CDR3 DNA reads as TGTGCCAGCAGCGTTAGGGCCCCTCGACAGGGGAACACTGAAGCTTTCTTT. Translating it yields CASSVRAPRQGNTEAFF.

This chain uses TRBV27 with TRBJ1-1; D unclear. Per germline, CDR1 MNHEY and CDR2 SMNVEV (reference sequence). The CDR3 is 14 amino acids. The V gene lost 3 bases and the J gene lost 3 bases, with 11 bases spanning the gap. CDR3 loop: CASSFFVGDTEAFF. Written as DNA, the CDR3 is TGTGCCAGCAGTTTTTTTGTAGGCGACACTGAAGCTTTCTTT.

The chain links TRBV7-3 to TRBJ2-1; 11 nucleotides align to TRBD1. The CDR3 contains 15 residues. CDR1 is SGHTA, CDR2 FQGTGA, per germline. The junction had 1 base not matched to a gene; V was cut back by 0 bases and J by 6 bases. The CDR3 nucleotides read TGTGCCAGCAGCTTAACGGGGACAGGGGGCAATGAGCAGTTCTTC. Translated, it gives CASSLTGTGGNEQFF.

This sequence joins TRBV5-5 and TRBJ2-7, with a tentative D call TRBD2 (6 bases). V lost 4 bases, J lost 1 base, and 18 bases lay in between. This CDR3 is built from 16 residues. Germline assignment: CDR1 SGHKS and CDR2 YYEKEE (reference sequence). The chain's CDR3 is CASSHPPGVLSYEQYF. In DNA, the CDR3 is TGTGCCAGCAGCCACCCGCCGGGGGTTCTTTCCTACGAGCAGTACTTC.

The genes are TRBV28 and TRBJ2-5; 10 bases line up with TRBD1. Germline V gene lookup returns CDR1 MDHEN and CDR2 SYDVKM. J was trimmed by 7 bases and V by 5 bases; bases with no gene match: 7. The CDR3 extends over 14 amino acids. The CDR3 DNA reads TGTGCCAGCAGTCCTGCGGGACAGGGGAGGACCCAGTACTTC. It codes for CASSPAGQGRTQYF.

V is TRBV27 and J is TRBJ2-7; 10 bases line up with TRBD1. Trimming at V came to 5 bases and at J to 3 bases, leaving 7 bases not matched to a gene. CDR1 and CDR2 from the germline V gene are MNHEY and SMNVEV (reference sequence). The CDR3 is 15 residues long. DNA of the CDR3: TGTGCCAGCAGTCCGCCGGGGGACAGGGGCTACGAGCAGTACTTC. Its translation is CASSPPGDRGYEQYF.

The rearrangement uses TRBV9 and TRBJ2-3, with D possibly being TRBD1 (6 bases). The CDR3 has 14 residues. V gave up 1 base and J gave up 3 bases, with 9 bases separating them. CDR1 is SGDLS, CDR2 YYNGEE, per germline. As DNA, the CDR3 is TGTGCCAGCAGCGTATCCAGGGGTACAGATACGCAGTATTTT. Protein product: CASSVSRGTDTQYF. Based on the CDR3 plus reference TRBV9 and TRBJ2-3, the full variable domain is DSGVTQTPKHLITATGQRVTLRCSPRSGDLSVYWYQQSLDQGLQFLIQYYNGEERAKGNILERFSAQQFPDLHSELNLSSLELGDSALYFCASSVSRGTDTQYFGPGTRLTVL.

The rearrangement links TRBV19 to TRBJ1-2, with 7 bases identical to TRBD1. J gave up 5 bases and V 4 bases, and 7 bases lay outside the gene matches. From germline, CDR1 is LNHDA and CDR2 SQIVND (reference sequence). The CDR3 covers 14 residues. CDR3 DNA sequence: TGTGCCAGTAGTAACCGGGACAGTCGGTATGGCTACACCTTC. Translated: CASSNRDSRYGYTF.

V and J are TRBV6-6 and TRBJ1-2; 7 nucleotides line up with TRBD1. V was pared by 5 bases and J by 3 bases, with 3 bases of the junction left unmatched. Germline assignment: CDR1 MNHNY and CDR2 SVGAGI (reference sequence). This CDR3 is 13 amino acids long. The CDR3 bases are TGTGCCAGCAGTGTCGACAGGGACTATGGCTACACCTTC. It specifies CASSVDRDYGYTF.

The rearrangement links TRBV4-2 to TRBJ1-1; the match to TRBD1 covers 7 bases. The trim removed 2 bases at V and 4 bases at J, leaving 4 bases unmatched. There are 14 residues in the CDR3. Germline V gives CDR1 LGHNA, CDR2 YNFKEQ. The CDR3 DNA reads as TGTGCCAGCAGCCAACACGGACAGGCCACTGAAGCTTTCTTT. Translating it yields CASSQHGQATEAFF.

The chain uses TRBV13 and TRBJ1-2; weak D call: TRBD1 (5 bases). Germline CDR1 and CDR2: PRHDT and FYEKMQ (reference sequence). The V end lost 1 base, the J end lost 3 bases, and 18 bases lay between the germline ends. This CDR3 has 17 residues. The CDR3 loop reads CASSLDRGVALYYGYTF. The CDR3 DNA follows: TGTGCCAGCAGCTTAGATCGGGGGGTGGCTCTTTACTATGGCTACACCTTC.

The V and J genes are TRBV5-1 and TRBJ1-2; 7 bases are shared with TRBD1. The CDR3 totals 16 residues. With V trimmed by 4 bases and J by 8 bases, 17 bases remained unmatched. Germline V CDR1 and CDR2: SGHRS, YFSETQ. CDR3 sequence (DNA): TGCGCCAGCAGCCGAGGAACGACAGGGATTTTGAGCGGCTACACCTTC. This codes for CASSRGTTGILSGYTF.

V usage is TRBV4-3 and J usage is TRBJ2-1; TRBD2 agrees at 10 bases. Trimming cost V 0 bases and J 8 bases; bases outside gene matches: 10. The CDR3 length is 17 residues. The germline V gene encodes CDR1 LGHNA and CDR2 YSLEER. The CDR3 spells CASSQDRSGGRFDEQFF. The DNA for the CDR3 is TGCGCCAGCAGCCAAGATCGTAGCGGGGGGAGGTTCGATGAGCAGTTCTTC.

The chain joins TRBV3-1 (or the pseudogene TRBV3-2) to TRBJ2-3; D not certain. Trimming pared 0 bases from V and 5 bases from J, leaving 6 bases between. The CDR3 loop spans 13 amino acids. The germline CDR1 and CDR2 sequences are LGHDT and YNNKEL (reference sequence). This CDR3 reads CASSQDVEDTQYF. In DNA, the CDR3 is TGTGCCAGCAGCCAAGATGTCGAAGATACGCAGTATTTT.